The TCR beta chain under discussion was sequenced for a study of long-term antiretroviral therapy in people with HIV. The wider study: The 2015 immediate-ART recommendation came about a decade after the earliest samples.

Details on this clone: The antigen is unknown.

Study-wide findings and caveats: From the mid-2000s to the late 2010s, blood was obtained, possibly while participants received older ART regimens.

The CDR3 consists of 13 residues. The ends lost 6 bases at V and 3 bases at J; junction bases unmatched: 2. The germline V gene encodes CDR1 LNHNV and CDR2 YYDKDF (reference sequence). Survey-level immunoSEQ v3.0 assays were run. Assay: immunoSEQ multiplex PCR; the TCRdb copy retains only in-frame clones and omits some. The data contain some 19,000 clones, approximately 84% of them singletons. The rearrangement links TRBV15 to TRBJ2-3; TRBD1 matches at 8 bases. The sequenced sample was unsorted PBMCs, obtained 0.9 years after starting antiretroviral therapy. The sequence came from a young man with HIV. As DNA, the CDR3 is TGTGCCACCAGGGACAGGGATACAGATACGCAGTATTTT. Protein sequence: CATRDRDTDTQYF.